The source of this T cell receptor (beta chain) is a study of blood T cell repertoires in COVID-19. Some clones are missing from TCRdb's copy, which holds only in-frame ones; the method was immunoSEQ multiplex PCR. The profile covers some 240,000 clones, with 70% to 90% appearing a single time and roughly 13% taken by the ten largest. V was shortened by 5 bases and J by 2 bases, with 9 bases between the two germline ends. The CDR3 covers 13 residues. The germline gives CDR1 SGHDN, CDR2 FVKESK. The rearrangement joins TRBV14 to TRBJ1-1; D remains unclear. Sequencing input: peripheral blood. The origin of this receptor is a human donor in a cohort sampled during active COVID-19. The CDR3 spells CASSLLTNTEAFF. DNA for the CDR3: TGTGCCAGCAGCTTATTGACAAACACTGAAGCTTTCTTT.